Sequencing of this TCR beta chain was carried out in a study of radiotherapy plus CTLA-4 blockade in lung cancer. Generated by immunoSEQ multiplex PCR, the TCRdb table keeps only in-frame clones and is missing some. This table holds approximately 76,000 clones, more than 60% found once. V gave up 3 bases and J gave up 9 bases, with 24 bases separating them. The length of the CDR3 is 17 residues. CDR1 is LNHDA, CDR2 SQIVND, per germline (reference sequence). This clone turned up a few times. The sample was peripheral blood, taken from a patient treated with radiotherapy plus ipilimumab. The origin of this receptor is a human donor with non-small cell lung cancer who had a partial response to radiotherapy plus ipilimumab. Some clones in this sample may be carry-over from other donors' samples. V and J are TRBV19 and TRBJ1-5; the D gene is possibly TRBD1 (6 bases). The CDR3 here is CASSIGGAGGKIRPQHF. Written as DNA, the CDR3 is TGTGCCAGTAGTATCGGCGGTGCTGGGGGCAAGATTCGGCCCCAGCATTTT.